One and the same sample provided the 25 T cell receptor beta chains below, sequenced in a study of cytomegalovirus exposure and HLA in healthy donors. 60 Vbeta and 13 Jbeta primers were used in PCR. Sequencing used immunoSEQ multiplex PCR; TCRdb keeps in-frame clones, though not all of them. The sample contains approximately 100,000 clones, roughly 69% of which appear only once. Specimen: PBMCs. The receptors shown here come from a human donor in good health.

This clone was seen a single time. The gene calls are TRBV4-2 and TRBJ2-3; 9 bases agree with TRBD2. The J segment lost 0 bases and the V segment lost 2 bases, leaving 12 bases of the junction unmatched. Germline V gene data show CDR1 as LGHNA and CDR2 as YNFKEQ. The CDR3 contains 19 residues. CDR3 sequence (DNA): TGTGCCAGCAGCCAACTAGGAGCGGGAGGCCCGGCTAGCACAGATACGCAGTATTTT. Its protein product is CASSQLGAGGPASTDTQYF.

The chain uses TRBV2 and TRBJ2-1, with a weak D call TRBD2 (5 bases). The CDR3 has 15 amino acids. Germline CDR1 reads SNHLY; CDR2 reads FYNNEI. Trimming cost V 7 bases and J 5 bases, with 18 bases left between them. The CDR3 loop is CASTPGSSKNNEQFF. The CDR3 DNA is TGTGCCAGCACCCCCGGCTCTAGCAAGAACAATGAGCAGTTCTTC.

The rearrangement joins TRBV5-6 to TRBJ1-5; 7 bases line up with TRBD1. CDR3 length: 15 amino acids. The V and J ends lost 5 bases and 2 bases, in that order; junction bases with no gene match: 7. Germline CDR1 reads SGHDT; CDR2 reads YYEEEE. CDR3 amino acids: CASSLYRGGNQPQHF. As DNA, the CDR3 is TGTGCCAGCAGTTTATACAGGGGTGGCAATCAGCCCCAGCATTTT.

This chain connects TRBV9 to TRBJ1-2; TRBD1 aligns across 8 bases. The CDR3 runs to 13 residues. Germline V gives CDR1 SGDLS, CDR2 YYNGEE. J gave up 5 bases and V 4 bases, and 4 bases lay outside the gene matches. CDR3 sequence: CASSTGQGYGYTF. CDR3 coding DNA: TGTGCCAGCAGCACCGGACAGGGATATGGCTACACCTTC.

The chain has TRBV7-9 and TRBJ2-7, with 7 positions matching TRBD1. The V and J ends lost 3 bases and 2 bases, in that order; junction bases with no gene match: 4. Germline V lookup: CDR1 SEHNR, CDR2 FQNEAQ (reference sequence). The CDR3 is 14 residues long. CDR3 loop: CASSFGQAPYEQYF. The CDR3 DNA reads as TGTGCCAGCAGCTTTGGACAGGCCCCCTACGAGCAGTACTTC.

The genes are TRBV7-8 and TRBJ1-5, with 8 bases fitting TRBD1. V was clipped by 1 base and J by 3 bases; unmatched bases: 8. Germline V lookup: CDR1 SGHVS, CDR2 FQNEAQ. This CDR3 is 17 amino acids long. CDR3 sequence (DNA): TGTGCCAGCAGCTTAGTTCCGACGACAGGGGCCAATCAGCCCCAGCATTTT. Residues: CASSLVPTTGANQPQHF.

This chain's CDR3 is CASTARGNSNQPQHF. For the CDR3, the DNA is TGTGCCAGCACCGCCAGGGGAAATAGCAATCAGCCCCAGCATTTT. The rearrangement links TRBV2 to TRBJ1-5, with D tentatively TRBD1 (6 bases). Germline-derived CDR1 and CDR2 are SNHLY and FYNNEI. Trimming left V 7 bases short and J 0 bases short, with 13 bases between. The CDR3 length is 15 residues.

The chain links TRBV10-3 to TRBJ2-2; possible D gene TRBD1, 6 bases. Deletions cut 4 bases from V and 2 bases from J, with 20 bases between. Germline CDR1 is ENHRY and CDR2 is SYGVKD. This CDR3 is 18 amino acids long. CDR3 sequence: CAISGSTGPEPNTGELFF. As DNA, the CDR3 is TGTGCCATCAGTGGAAGTACAGGGCCCGAGCCAAACACCGGGGAGCTGTTTTTT.

V and J are TRBV2 and TRBJ1-5; no firm D call. The CDR3 consists of 15 residues. Germline CDR1 and CDR2: SNHLY and FYNNEI. V lost 7 bases and J 4 bases, leaving 17 bases between the germline ends. The CDR3 protein is CASTMRGLTNQPQHF. CDR3 DNA sequence: TGTGCCAGCACCATGCGCGGACTGACAAATCAGCCCCAGCATTTT.

This sequence joins TRBV5-6 and TRBJ2-1; TRBD2 matches 11 bases. The V segment lost 4 bases and the J segment 4 bases; nucleotides outside the gene matches: 7. CDR1 is SGHDT, CDR2 YYEEEE, per germline. CDR3 length equals 16 residues. This CDR3 reads CASSISTSGTYNEQFF. The CDR3, as DNA: TGTGCCAGCAGCATATCGACTAGCGGGACTTACAATGAGCAGTTCTTC.

Comments on this clone: At one end, the junction sequence differs from germline, possibly due to a read error. The same CDR3 arises from other DNA sequences in this sample as well. The chain has TRBV6-6 and TRBJ1-1; D is unclear. The CDR3 covers 13 residues. Germline V gene data show CDR1 as MNHNY and CDR2 as SVGAGI (reference sequence). DNA of the CDR3: TGTGCCAGCAGTTACTCGAGCACAGCTGAAGCCTTCTTT. It specifies CASSYSSTAEAFF.

Points on this clone: The sample holds other DNA sequences that translate to the same CDR3. The J gene is TRBJ1-1, the V gene TRBV20-1; unclear D gene. The CDR3 is 10 residues long. The V end was cut by 5 bases, the J end by 3 bases, with 4 bases between. CDR1 DFQATT and CDR2 SNEGSKA come from the germline V gene (reference sequence). As DNA, the CDR3 is TGCAGTGCTGCGTACACTGAAGCTTTCTTT. Amino acid sequence: CSAAYTEAFF.

The chain joins TRBV19 to TRBJ1-3, with no clear D. V was clipped by 8 bases and J by 3 bases, with 11 bases between them. Germline CDR1 LNHDA, CDR2 SQIVND (reference sequence). The CDR3 has 13 residues. The CDR3 protein is CASYHIGGNTIYF. The CDR3 nucleotides read TGTGCCAGTTACCATATCGGTGGAAACACCATATATTTT.

The chain joins TRBV7-6 to TRBJ2-3; possible D gene TRBD2, 5 bases. The CDR3 contains 13 residues. The germline V gene has CDR1 SGHVS and CDR2 FNYEAQ. V was shortened by 7 bases and J by 3 bases, with 11 bases between the two germline ends. CDR3 nucleotide sequence: TGTGCCAGCACCCGGGGTCGGACAGATACGCAGTATTTT. Amino acids: CASTRGRTDTQYF.

This chain uses TRBV25-1 with TRBJ1-1; D gene ambiguous. The CDR3 covers 13 residues. The germline gives CDR1 MGHDK, CDR2 SYGVNS. Trimming stripped 5 bases from V and 11 bases from J, with 18 bases between. DNA of the CDR3: TGTGCCAGCAGTCTCCCTGGAGGACGGGAGGCTTTCTTT. As protein: CASSLPGGREAFF.

The table lists this clone with a few counts. The rearrangement uses TRBV5-1 and TRBJ2-3; TRBD1 is a possible D gene (5 bases). The CDR3 runs 14 residues. Germline loops: CDR1 SGHRS, CDR2 YFSETQ. The ends were cut back, 0 bases at V and 9 bases at J, with 14 bases in the middle. CDR3 nucleotide sequence: TGCGCCAGCAGCTTGGGACAGCCCCCGGCCACGCAGTATTTT. It encodes CASSLGQPPATQYF.

This rearrangement joins TRBV5-4 to TRBJ2-5; 7 bases are shared with TRBD1. V shed 2 bases and J 3 bases; nucleotides not matched to a gene: 7. The CDR3 consists of 15 residues. In germline, CDR1 is SGHNT, CDR2 YYREEE (reference sequence). CDR3 region: CASSLTGTDKETQYF. Written as DNA, the CDR3 is TGTGCCAGCAGCTTAACCGGGACAGATAAAGAGACCCAGTACTTC.

This clone was seen more than once but under ten times. The V call is TRBV13, the J call TRBJ1-1, with TRBD1 identical over 9 bases. Trimming took 4 bases from V and 0 from J; bases not matched to a gene: 3. The CDR3 is 15 residues long. The germline V gene has CDR1 PRHDT and CDR2 FYEKMQ (reference sequence). For the CDR3, the DNA is TGTGCCAGCAGCTCCTACAGGGGGCTGAACACTGAAGCTTTCTTT. It translates to CASSSYRGLNTEAFF.

The rearrangement links TRBV14 to TRBJ2-3; D not resolved. Trimming removed 4 bases at V and 5 bases at J, with 7 bases between. The CDR3 runs 12 residues. Germline V lookup: CDR1 SGHDN, CDR2 FVKESK. As DNA, the CDR3 is TGTGCCAGCAGCCTCAGGAAAGATACGCAGTATTTT. Protein sequence: CASSLRKDTQYF. The whole variable domain, remainder taken from reference TRBV14 and TRBJ2-3, is EAGVTQFPSHSVIEKGQTVTLRCDPISGHDNLYWYRRVMGKEIKFLLHFVKESKQDESGMPNNRFLAERTGGTYSTLKVQPAELEDSGVYFCASSLRKDTQYFGPGTRLTVL.

The chain links TRBV7-9 to TRBJ2-5; maybe TRBD1 (6 bases). The DNA end favors TRBJ2-7, so the J call may be wrong. Germline V gene sequence: CDR1 SEHNR, CDR2 FQNEAQ (reference sequence). CDR3 size: 16 residues. Written as DNA, the CDR3 is TGTGCCAGCAGCTTAGCTCCGGGACACAGCTCCTACGAGCAGTACTTC. Amino acid sequence: CASSLAPGHSSYEQYF.

This chain joins TRBV6-6 and TRBJ1-2; D not resolved. This CDR3 has 13 residues. CDR1 is MNHNY, CDR2 SVGAGI, per germline (reference sequence). Trimming removed 7 bases from V and 3 bases from J, with 12 bases in between. The DNA for the CDR3 is TGTGCCAGCACTAGGCCCGCGGACTATGGCTACACCTTC. This codes for CASTRPADYGYTF.

This clone has a handful of counts. V usage is TRBV5-1 and J usage is TRBJ2-3, with D perhaps matching TRBD1 (5 bases). This CDR3 spans 15 amino acids. Trimming took 0 bases from V and 3 from J, leaving 11 bases between them. Germline V gene sequence: CDR1 SGHRS, CDR2 YFSETQ. DNA of the CDR3: TGCGCCAGCAGCTTGGGGGCAGGGTCTACAGATACGCAGTATTTT. This gives the protein CASSLGAGSTDTQYF.

This sequence joins TRBV5-1 and TRBJ1-1, with a tentative D call TRBD1 (6 bases). The length of the CDR3 is 15 residues. V was trimmed by 3 bases and J by 3 bases, leaving 15 bases between them. The V gene's germline CDR1 is SGHRS and CDR2 YFSETQ. CDR3 nucleotides: TGCGCCAGCAGCTGGGGGGGGGCCGAGGACACTGAAGCTTTCTTT. It specifies CASSWGGAEDTEAFF.

The table lists this clone with a few counts. This chain joins TRBV7-8 and TRBJ1-1; D might be TRBD1 (5 bases). This CDR3 spans 14 amino acids. The V end was cut by 5 bases, the J end by 0 bases, with 10 bases between. CDR1 is SGHVS, CDR2 FQNEAQ, per germline. CDR3 sequence reads: CASSTQGLNTEAFF. CDR3 DNA sequence: TGTGCCAGCAGCACCCAGGGCTTGAACACTGAAGCTTTCTTT.

The CDR3 DNA is TGTGCCAGCAGTCCTTATAGCGGGAGGGCCACAGATACGCAGTATTTT. This gives the protein CASSPYSGRATDTQYF. The J gene is TRBJ2-3, the V gene TRBV27; the match to TRBD2 covers 11 bases. V dropped 5 bases and J dropped 2; count of bases not matched to a gene: 6. This CDR3 spans 16 amino acids. CDR1 MNHEY and CDR2 SMNVEV come from the germline V gene (reference sequence).